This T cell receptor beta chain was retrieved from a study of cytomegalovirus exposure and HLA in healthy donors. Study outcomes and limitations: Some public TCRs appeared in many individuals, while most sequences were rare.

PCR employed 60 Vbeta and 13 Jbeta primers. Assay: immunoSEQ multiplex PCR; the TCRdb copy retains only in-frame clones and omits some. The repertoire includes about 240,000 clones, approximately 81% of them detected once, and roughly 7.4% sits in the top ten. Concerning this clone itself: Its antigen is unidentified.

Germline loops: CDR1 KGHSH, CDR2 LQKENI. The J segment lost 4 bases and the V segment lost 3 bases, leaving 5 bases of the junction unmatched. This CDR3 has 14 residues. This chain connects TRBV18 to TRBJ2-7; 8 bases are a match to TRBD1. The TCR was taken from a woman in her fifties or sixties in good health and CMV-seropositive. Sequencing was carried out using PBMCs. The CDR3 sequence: CASSPGTGPYEQYF. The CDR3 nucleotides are TGTGCCAGCTCACCGGGGACAGGACCATACGAGCAGTACTTC.